The 9 T cell receptor beta chains in this list originate from one sample, sequenced in a study of T-cell memory formation after mild COVID-19. Via MiXCR, TCRdb re-called the 5' RACE reads, giving one row per CDR3 protein. Of around 260,000 distinct CDR3 sequences listed, roughly 17% are singletons. The sequenced sample consisted of PBMCs or a T cell subset sorted from them (not recorded which). These receptors originate from a young man who had mild COVID-19 (a few samples of this study predate the infection). Cell type and time point are not known.

This rearrangement joins TRBV5-1 to TRBJ1-2; D gene unclear. The CDR3 totals 14 residues. Germline loops: CDR1 SGHRS, CDR2 YFSETQ. Trimming shortened V by 0 bases and J by 8 bases, and 14 bases separated the two germline ends. The CDR3 DNA reads TGCGCCAGCAGCTTGGCACAAGATGGGAGCGGCTACACCTTC. Translated: CASSLAQDGSGYTF.

The chain links TRBV29-1 to TRBJ2-1, with 9 bases lining up with TRBD2. The CDR3 is 16 residues long. With 5 bases clipped from V and 2 bases from J, the junction kept 10 bases outside the gene matches. The germline V gene has CDR1 SQVTM and CDR2 ANQGSEA. CDR3 in DNA: TGCAGCGTTCCTGCTGCCCTAGCGGGGCCCTACAATGAGCAGTTCTTC. This encodes CSVPAALAGPYNEQFF.

This clonotype showed up just a few times. The chain is built from TRBV20-1 and TRBJ2-7; 7 bases line up with TRBD1. The CDR3 runs to 13 residues. Germline CDR1 DFQATT, CDR2 SNEGSKA (reference sequence). The V segment lost 2 bases and the J segment 4 bases; nucleotides outside the gene matches: 5. As DNA, the CDR3 is TGCAGTGCTAGACACGGGACAGTGTACGAGCAGTACTTC. Translating it yields CSARHGTVYEQYF.

This clonotype was observed a few times. A junction end diverges from the germline sequence, so it may reflect a read error. J is TRBJ2-3 and V is TRBV20-1, with TRBD2 matching over 7 bases. Germline CDR1 reads DFQATT; CDR2 reads SNEGSKA (reference sequence). CDR3 length: 15 residues. The CDR3 spells CSARDLAENTGTQYF. The DNA of the CDR3 is TGCAGTGCTAGAGATCTAGCGGAGAACACAGGTACGCAGTATTTT.

The CDR3 DNA reads as TGCGCCAGCAGCCGCACCGGGACTAGCGGGGAAGGAGATACGCAGTATTTT. Translated, it gives CASSRTGTSGEGDTQYF. The chain joins TRBV4-1 to TRBJ2-3, with TRBD2 identical over 13 bases. V lost 4 bases, J lost 5 bases, and 9 bases stayed unmatched. The length of the CDR3 is 17 residues. The germline V gene encodes CDR1 MGHRA and CDR2 YSYEKL.

This clonotype was seen repeatedly, ten times or more. This chain uses TRBV18 with TRBJ2-5, with D possibly being TRBD2 (6 bases). From germline, CDR1 is KGHSH and CDR2 LQKENI. The length of the CDR3 is 13 residues. V was trimmed by 5 bases and J by 2 bases, leaving 9 bases between them. The CDR3 DNA reads as TGTGCCAGCTCAGTAAGCGGGCAAGAGACCCAGTACTTC. Protein: CASSVSGQETQYF.

In this sample, this clonotype turned up a few times. V and J are TRBV7-9 and TRBJ2-1, with D perhaps given as TRBD1 or TRBD2 (5 bases each). Trimming removed 0 bases from V and 4 bases from J, with 13 bases in between. The CDR3 has 16 amino acids. The germline V gene encodes CDR1 SEHNR and CDR2 FQNEAQ (reference sequence). The CDR3 DNA is TGTGCCAGCAGCTTAGCTCGGGGCGACAGTTACAATGAGCAGTTCTTC. It codes for CASSLARGDSYNEQFF. Full variable domain (rest looked up from reference TRBV7-9 and TRBJ2-1): DTGVSQNPRHKITKRGQNVTFRCDPISEHNRLYWYRQTLGQGPEFLTYFQNEAQLEKSRLLSDRFSAERPKGSFSTLEIQRTEQGDSAMYLCASSLARGDSYNEQFFGPGTRLTVL.

This clonotype has a handful of counts. V and J are TRBV5-1 and TRBJ2-2; D remains unclear. Looked up from germline, CDR1 is SGHRS and CDR2 is YFSETQ. There are 16 residues in the CDR3. Deletions cut 4 bases from V and 2 bases from J, with 15 bases between. This CDR3 reads CASSRIRAANTGELFF. In nucleotides, the CDR3 is TGCGCCAGCAGCCGGATTAGGGCAGCAAACACCGGGGAGCTGTTTTTT.

This chain uses TRBV20-1 with TRBJ2-1, with D perhaps TRBD1 (7 bases). The CDR3 contains 13 residues. Germline V gives CDR1 DFQATT, CDR2 SNEGSKA (reference sequence). V gave up 2 bases and J gave up 9 bases, with 14 bases separating them. The CDR3 DNA is TGCAGTGCTAGACAGGGGGGATCTGGTGAGCAGTTCTTC. It codes for CSARQGGSGEQFF.